The next 16 T cell receptor beta chains were all read from a single sample in a study of memory CD8 T cells in hepatitis C reinfection. Sequencing was performed with immunoSEQ multiplex PCR; in TCRdb, only in-frame clones are kept and a portion is missing. The table lists approximately 50,000 clones, over 85% of them singletons. Noted time point: pre-reinfection, 55 to 20 weeks before reinfection detection. TCR sequencing was done directly ex vivo on sorted cells, without expansion in vitro. Sequenced material: naive CD8+ T cells sorted from blood. These receptors were collected from a man younger than 35 with hepatitis C virus infection.

The gene calls are TRBV19 and TRBJ1-1; D may be TRBD1 (6 bases). The germline V gene encodes CDR1 LNHDA and CDR2 SQIVND (reference sequence). Trimming left V 8 bases short and J 2 bases short, with 15 bases between. The CDR3 sequence is 14 residues long. Here the CDR3 DNA reads TGTGCCAGTCAGTGGGACACCTCAAACACTGAAGCTTTCTTT. This codes for CASQWDTSNTEAFF.

This clone occurred once. CDR3 DNA: TGTGCCAGCAGTCCCAGCCGGACAGGGAGGACCGGGGAGCTGTTTTTT. This gives the protein CASSPSRTGRTGELFF. V is TRBV9 and J is TRBJ2-2; TRBD1 aligns across 8 bases. CDR3 length: 16 residues. CDR1 is SGDLS, CDR2 YYNGEE, per germline. The ends lost 5 bases at V and 5 bases at J; junction bases unmatched: 11.

Worth noting for this clone: No conserved phenylalanine or tryptophan is present at the end of the CDR3, so a read error is the likely explanation. The DNA is left out, because the CDR3 cannot be placed on it with certainty; the CDR3 is given as TCRdb lists it. Here the CDR3 reads CASSQERTGCT. The genes are TRBV4-3 and TRBJ2-7; TRBD1, the table's D call, lacks a check against the DNA. The V gene's germline CDR1 is LGHNA and CDR2 YSLEER. Counting both end residues, the CDR3 totals 11 amino acids.

The chain has TRBV12-1 and TRBJ2-5; whether TRBD2, the table's D call, matches the DNA was not checked. TRBV12-1 is marked as a pseudogene. CDR3 size: 17 residues. CDR3 nucleotides: TGTGCCAGCAGCTTTGCGCAAACTAGCGGGGGCCAAGAGACCCAGTACTTC. Protein sequence: CASSFAQTSGGQETQYF.

The chain joins TRBV4-3 to TRBJ1-2; D unresolved. Looked up from germline, CDR1 is LGHNA and CDR2 is YSLEER. The CDR3 consists of 19 residues. Trimming pared 1 base from V and 4 bases from J, leaving 25 bases between. The CDR3 reads CASSQVSGIQPTRGYGYTF. The CDR3 DNA reads as TGCGCCAGCAGCCAAGTATCCGGCATTCAACCTACTCGCGGCTATGGCTACACCTTC.

The chain has TRBV7-9 and TRBJ2-2, with D unclear. Germline lookup yields CDR1 SEHNR and CDR2 FQNEAQ (reference sequence). The V gene lost 5 bases and the J gene lost 6 bases, with 25 bases spanning the gap. CDR3 length equals 18 residues. CDR3 DNA sequence: TGTGCCAGCAGCACCATTGTCGTGCAGGCTTCGATCCCCGGGGAGCTGTTTTTT. Protein: CASSTIVVQASIPGELFF.

The chain couples TRBV4-1 to TRBJ1-1, with D perhaps matching TRBD1 (5 bases). The germline V gene encodes CDR1 MGHRA and CDR2 YSYEKL. The CDR3 has 15 amino acids. Trimming left V 0 bases short and J 2 bases short, with 10 bases between. As DNA, the CDR3 is TGCGCCAGCAGCCAAGATCCCCAGGGCAACACTGAAGCTTTCTTT. Protein sequence: CASSQDPQGNTEAFF.

Only a few counts were recorded for this clone. The rearrangement links TRBV5-5 to TRBJ2-6; no clear D. Trimming stripped 5 bases from V and 0 bases from J, with 6 bases between. Germline CDR1 and CDR2: SGHKS and YYEKEE (reference sequence). The CDR3 extends over 14 amino acids. CDR3 loop: CASRALSGANVLTF. The CDR3 DNA reads as TGTGCCAGCAGGGCCCTCTCTGGGGCCAACGTCCTGACTTTC.

The J gene is TRBJ1-2, the V gene TRBV5-6; TRBD1 matches at 7 bases. With 4 bases clipped from V and 2 bases from J, the junction kept 5 bases outside the gene matches. The germline CDR1 and CDR2 sequences are SGHDT and YYEEEE. The CDR3 sequence is 14 residues long. DNA for the CDR3: TGTGCCAGCAGCGCCCCGGGACAGAACTATGGCTACACCTTC. Its protein product is CASSAPGQNYGYTF.

The genes are TRBV2 and TRBJ2-1; a weak D match, TRBD2 (6 bases). V was pared by 6 bases and J by 9 bases, with 9 bases between. The CDR3 spans 11 residues. Germline CDR1 SNHLY, CDR2 FYNNEI. CDR3 DNA sequence: TGTGCCAGCAGCGGGGGTGGTGAGCAGTTCTTC. This translates into CASSGGGEQFF.

The rearrangement links TRBV9 to TRBJ2-1; 10 nucleotides line up with TRBD2. J gave up 0 bases and V 3 bases, and 0 bases lay outside the gene matches. Germline loops: CDR1 SGDLS, CDR2 YYNGEE. The CDR3 runs 15 residues. CDR3 in DNA: TGTGCCAGCAGCGCTAGCGGGGGCTCCTACAATGAGCAGTTCTTC. Amino acid sequence: CASSASGGSYNEQFF.

The rearrangement uses TRBV15 and TRBJ2-7; D is unresolved. V lost 1 base, J lost 1 base, and 8 bases lay in between. The CDR3 contains 14 residues. CDR1 is LNHNV, CDR2 YYDKDF, per germline (reference sequence). Here the CDR3 reads CATSRVGRSYEQYF. CDR3 in DNA: TGTGCCACCAGCAGAGTTGGCCGTTCCTACGAGCAGTACTTC. Complete variable domain (other parts from reference TRBV15 and TRBJ2-7): DAMVIQNPRYQVTQFGKPVTLSCSQTLNHNVMYWYQQKSSQAPKLLFHYYDKDFNNEADTPDNFQSRRPNTSFCFLDIRSPGLGDTAMYLCATSRVGRSYEQYFGPGTRLTVT.

The gene calls are TRBV7-6 and TRBJ2-3; TRBD2 matches 11 bases. This CDR3 contains 14 residues. V lost 5 bases and J lost 6; bases outside the gene matches: 4. In germline, CDR1 is SGHVS, CDR2 FNYEAQ. In DNA, the CDR3 is TGTGCCAGCAGCGATAGCGGGGGGGTTGATACGCAGTATTTT. It encodes CASSDSGGVDTQYF.

The chain uses TRBV5-1 and TRBJ1-1; a weak D match, TRBD1 (6 bases). V lost 2 bases and J 5 bases, leaving 7 bases between the germline ends. The CDR3 is 12 residues long. Germline CDR1 SGHRS, CDR2 YFSETQ. The CDR3: CASSLQGTEAFF. The CDR3 DNA follows: TGCGCCAGCAGCTTACAGGGAACTGAAGCTTTCTTT.

Remarks on this clone: At the DNA level, this CDR3 is encoded by other sequences in the same sample as well. The chain couples TRBV5-1 to TRBJ2-1, with D possibly being TRBD2 (6 bases). The CDR3 extends over 14 amino acids. The V gene lost 3 bases and the J gene lost 8 bases, with 15 bases spanning the gap. Germline CDR1 is SGHRS and CDR2 is YFSETQ. The CDR3 nucleotides read TGCGCCAGCAGCTCGGGGGATTCTGGGGATGAGCAGTTCTTC. Its translation is CASSSGDSGDEQFF.

The CDR3 sequence: CASSVGRGFEQYF. The CDR3, as DNA: TGTGCCAGCAGCGTGGGCAGGGGTTTCGAGCAGTACTTC. This chain joins TRBV9 and TRBJ2-7; D perhaps matches TRBD1 (6 bases). V dropped 2 bases and J dropped 6 bases, with 12 bases sitting between them. Germline loops: CDR1 SGDLS, CDR2 YYNGEE. CDR3 length: 13 amino acids.